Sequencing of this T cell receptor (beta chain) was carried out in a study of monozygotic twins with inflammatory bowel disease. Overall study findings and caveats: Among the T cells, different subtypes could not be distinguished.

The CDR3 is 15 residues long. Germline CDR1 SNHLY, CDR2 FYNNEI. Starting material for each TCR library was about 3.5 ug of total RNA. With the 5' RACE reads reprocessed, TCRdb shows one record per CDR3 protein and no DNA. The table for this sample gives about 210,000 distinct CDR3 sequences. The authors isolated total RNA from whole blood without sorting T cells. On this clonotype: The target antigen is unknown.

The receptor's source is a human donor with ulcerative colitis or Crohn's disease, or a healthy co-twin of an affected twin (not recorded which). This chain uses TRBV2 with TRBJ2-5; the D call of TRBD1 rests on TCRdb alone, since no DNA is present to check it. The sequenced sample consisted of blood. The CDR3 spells CASSARQGWGETQYF.